This T cell receptor beta chain was sequenced during a study of cytotoxic CD8 clonotypes in ibrutinib-treated CLL. Notes on the study in general: Clonality rose at ibrutinib response and fell back toward baseline at progression. Stable or contracted on treatment, public clonotypes were also uncommon.

Assay used: immunoSEQ multiplex PCR; TCRdb lists only in-frame clones, some missing. The sample lists 80,000 to 95,000 clones; around 79% were seen once. Germline CDR1 KGHSH, CDR2 LQKENI. The CDR3 loop spans 18 amino acids. The V end lost 3 bases, the J end lost 6 bases, and 21 bases lay between the germline ends. This clone came up a few times. Its target is not known. The receptor was isolated from a human donor with chronic lymphocytic leukemia. The source was PBMCs, collected after 12 months of ibrutinib treatment. V gene TRBV18 combines with J gene TRBJ1-6; a possible D gene is TRBD1 (6 bases). CDR3 region: CASSPQSTDRIGNSPLHF. The CDR3 DNA reads as TGTGCCAGCTCACCTCAATCAACCGACAGGATCGGTAATTCACCCCTCCACTTT.